This T cell receptor beta chain emerged from a study of technical replicates of blood from several donors. Trimming took 5 bases from V and 7 from J; bases not matched to a gene: 5. Per the germline V gene, CDR1 is LGHNT and CDR2 is FRNRAP. The CDR3 extends over 14 amino acids. TCRdb keeps only in-frame clones here, not all; method: immunoSEQ multiplex PCR. The table shows under 95,000 clones, with about 93% occurring only once. The chain joins TRBV12-5 to TRBJ2-2; 9 nucleotides agree with TRBD2. The sequence came from a human donor in good health. The sequencing sample was made of T cells isolated from PBMCs. CDR3 sequence (DNA): TGTGCTAGTGGTCCGGGACTAGCACGCGGGGAGCTGTTTTTT. Translating it yields CASGPGLARGELFF. Supplemented by reference TRBV12-5 and TRBJ2-2, the full variable domain reads DARVTQTPRHKVTEMGQEVTMRCQPILGHNTVFWYRQTMMQGLELLAYFRNRAPLDDSGMPKDRFSAEMPDATLATLKIQPSEPRDSAVYFCASGPGLARGELFFGEGSRLTVL.